This is a list of T cell receptor beta chains from one sample in a study of shared clonotypes between healthy human individuals. Profiled with immunoSEQ multiplex PCR; TCRdb holds only in-frame clones, not every one. Found here are millions of clones, 85% to 95% of them singletons; the top ten hold about 1.8%. The sequencing input was naive CD8+ T cells from PBMCs. The receptor source for this set is a man younger than 30 in good health. Some clones in this sample may be carry-over from other donors' samples. The CDR3 runs from the conserved cysteine through the conserved F or W.

cdr3_length v_call cdr3_aa
13 TRBV27 CASREAGTYEQYF
16 TRBV9 CASSTGDSWGRETQYF
16 TRBV4-2 CASSQDDRVSGNTIYF
14 TRBV29-1 CSVEADGVGDEQFF
15 TRBV7-6 CASSLLAVNSYEQYF
15 TRBV6-6 CASSHGGDGDGELFF
15 TRBV7-6 CASSPVRVSPDTQYF
12 TRBV9 CASNYDSNEQFF
14 TRBV15 CATSRRRGQAEAFF
16 TRBV5-6 CASSLVLGTAGETQYF
16 TRBV11-3 CASSGEGRDSDTEAFF
15 TRBV5-1 CASSWGPGQPYEQYF
16 TRBV28 CASSLWVGAAYNEQFF
15 TRBV30 CAWSVGGRERYGYTF
17 TRBV7-9 CASSSPFRGAEGDTQYF
14 TRBV2 CASSEGGSGNTIYF
13 TRBV19 CASNNKGLTEAFF
16 TRBV25-1 CASSESGQGPRDEQFF
13 TRBV19 CASSGIYSYEQYF
14 TRBV2 CASSEVLGDTEAFF
15 TRBV5-6 CASSMRGSGRYEQYF
16 TRBV7-8 CASSLDAGVYTGELFF
15 TRBV7-6 CASSFFGTGGNEQYF
13 TRBV29-1 CSVPGRRSYEQYF
14 TRBV28 CASSRAGINQPQHF
14 TRBV6-4 CASRRTSGWDEQFF
13 TRBV29-1 CSARASGFTEAFF
14 TRBV27 CASSFRGAAYEQYF
12 TRBV7-9 CASSWTDTEAFF
19 TRBV9 CASSETTGTSFKGDYGYTF
13 TRBV30 CAWSGGQGDEQYF
13 TRBV27 CASSSKDGLEQFF
17 TRBV11-2 CASSLGLIGASYNEQFF
15 TRBV28 CASRGMGRVTDTQYF
14 TRBV27 CASSHWTGISEQFF
17 TRBV27 CASSFWAPGQPNTEAFF
16 TRBV28 CASRPTGARSNEKLFF
17 TRBV28 CASSLFLAGVSSYEQYF
15 TRBV6-5 CASSPGQGARWEQYF
14 TRBV7-9 CASSLGQGATEAFF
13 TRBV7-6 CASSRRTNTEAFF
13 TRBV19 CASSLAEDYEQYF
16 TRBV11-1 CASSLAEGADPYGYTF